This T cell receptor beta chain was found in a study of cytomegalovirus exposure and HLA in healthy donors (dated by TCRdb to about 2017). For context, the study as a whole: According to an earlier analysis of several hundred of the donors, some 170 million T cells yielded approximately 120 million unique TCR beta sequences and about 300 Gb of sequence data. To study patterns of TCR occurrence, a later analysis re-analyzed previously published TCR beta repertoires from 650 to 750 donors and added high-resolution HLA genotyping. A later genetic analysis took genome-wide SNP genotypes for about 55% of the 666 donors and used that subset as a discovery cohort. The study aimed to test whether cataloging public T cell receptors could reveal signatures of past pathogen exposure. Of the approximately 400 genotyped donors, 65% to 90% fell in the genetic ancestry cluster associated with self-reported Caucasian donors. Every repertoire in the discovery cohort had been generated on one and the same sequencing platform. HLA typing included class I and class II loci at four-digit resolution. Among roughly 400 genotyped donors of the cohort, an average of approximately 240,000 unique TCR beta nucleotide sequences were sequenced per donor, roughly 20% of them non-productive. The study profiled the T cell repertoires of 500 to 800 subjects by immunosequencing and related them to cytomegalovirus serostatus. In addition to the first cohort of 650 to 750 subjects, a separate validation cohort of 120 different subjects was used. The study combined high-throughput TCR immunosequencing, statistical association of individual TCRs with disease status, and machine learning to predict cytomegalovirus infection status. Donor age, sex, ethnicity and CMV serostatus were compiled together with the repertoire data. Rather than drawing on any new phenotypic data, the later analysis identified candidate immune exposures from TCR beta sequences and the way those sequences occurred across donors. Typing coverage differed by locus: A, B, C, DRB1 and DQB1 were typed in about 629-630 donors, DQA1 in about 550, DPA1 in some 610, and DPB1 in roughly 450. An early release covering roughly 640 HLA-typed donors comprised approximately 300 gigabases of sequencing data and around 80 million unique TCR sequences. Four to six DR-DQ haplotypes were handled as single units for association and clustering, since linkage in the cohort was strong. In an earlier analysis of around 540 of the donors, high-throughput TCR beta sequencing was used to judge whether each TCR beta V gene segment behaved as functional or pseudogenic. Broader findings and caveats from the paper: In a later analysis, several top co-occurrence clusters were reported to appear linked to parvovirus B19, influenza, CMV and Epstein-Barr virus. A further reported finding was that TCR beta sequences accurately predicted the HLA-A and HLA-B alleles for most subjects in the first cohort. Fewer than 20 rarely observed V segments, including chromosome 9 orphons, were excluded from the earlier analysis of about 600 of the donors because counts were too low. HLA typing was unavailable for some donors at each locus, so association tests used only the typed subset. A later analysis found that TCR association rates varied across HLA loci, with DRB1 alleles showing the most associated TCRs and HLA-C alleles the fewest. Most TCR sequences were observed very rarely across donors, whereas some public TCRs were present in many individuals. The cohort was sequenced for TCR beta chains only, and without alpha or paired-chain data the features that could be detected were limited. V-gene and J-gene trimming of TCR beta chains was associated with a missense DCLRE1C variant in a later genetic analysis, and the association was replicated in an independent cohort. Specific HLA alleles were associated with 15,000 to 20,000 TCR beta sequences at a false discovery rate of 0.05 in a later analysis. Sequencing depth was assumed to be roughly uniform across donors in the presence/absence analyses, though that assumption may not hold. In a later analysis, most CMV-associated TCR beta chains were found to appear HLA-restricted, with HLA associations seemingly driven largely by CMV exposure. When HLA alleles, especially DR and DQ, strongly co-occurred, attributing TCR associations to individual alleles was difficult. A few of the identified cytomegalovirus-associated TCR beta chains were confirmed in vitro to be specific for cytomegalovirus antigens. In both the original and validation cohorts, the classifier was reported to diagnose cytomegalovirus status with high specificity and sensitivity. The study listed 164 TCR beta chains as associated with cytomegalovirus. The sequencing pipeline was judged likely to have produced a cluster of highly shared sequence variants as a technical artifact. According to the authors, the approach could potentially be generalized to other disease states and immunological phenotypes. In an earlier analysis of fewer than 700 of the donors, most TCR beta V segments appeared in productive rearrangements about 87% or about 30% of the time, broadly matching IMGT annotations. A later genetic analysis reported fewer N-insertions in productive TCRs among donors in an Asian-associated ancestry cluster than the approximately 700-donor mean. Immune exposure information for the cohort was limited to CMV serostatus. Linkage disequilibrium might explain the correlated functional status among segregating V segments, but an unknown experimental factor could not be ruled out. Compared with equally common non-associated chains, HLA-associated TCR beta chains in a later analysis were more clonally expanded and had lower generation probabilities.

The library was prepared using the immunoSEQ multiplex PCR assay. For the multiplex PCR, a mixture combining 60 forward primers for TCR Vbeta segments and 13 reverse primers for TCR Jbeta segments was used. A multiplex PCR assay on genomic DNA amplified the CDR3 region of rearranged TCR beta genes. The amplified TCR beta libraries were sequenced on the Illumina HiSeq System as 87-base-pair reads. On the authors' methods: Across the 500 to 700 repertoires, a later analysis counted some 80 million unique TCR beta chains, 9.5 million to 13 million of which were shared by at least two donors. Raw reads were error-corrected and collapsed into unique sequences by a nearest-neighbor algorithm in which closely related sequences were merged to remove PCR and sequencing errors. Alignment of CDR3 sequences to IMGT reference sequences was used to assign V, D and J gene segments. For a sequence to be retained, a match of at least six nucleotides to both a V gene segment and a J gene segment was required. Rearrangements were classified as productive when the CDR3 lacked stop codons and remained in frame with V and J, and all other rearrangements were classified as non-productive. Following IMGT convention, CDR3 was defined as the stretch from the second conserved V-encoded cysteine to the conserved J-encoded phenylalanine. In an earlier analysis of around 600 of the donors, sequences lacking an unambiguous match to a single V gene segment were excluded. An earlier analysis of about 600 of the donors called V segments functional above 56.7% productive rearrangements and segregating when the between-donor standard deviation exceeded 5%. To diagnose cytomegalovirus status from the catalog of TCR beta chain sequences, a statistical classification framework was built. A later analysis assigned V and J genes by comparing TCR nucleotide sequences with IMGT/GENE-DB human TR gene sequences. Using the TCRdist pipeline, a later analysis assigned CDR3 sequences along with most-parsimonious VDJ recombination scenarios. In a later analysis, every TCR beta chain was defined by the combination of its CDR3 amino acid sequence and its V-gene family, and reads without a unique V-gene family were dropped. To address suspected cross-contamination and a sequencing artifact, a later analysis removed approximately 590 highly shared, low-generation-probability nucleotide sequences. A later analysis calculated a clonal expansion index for each public chain from normalized within-repertoire ranks of inferred template counts. In a later analysis, generation probabilities were computed with a VDJ recombination model fitted to out-of-frame rearrangements, and the resulting probabilities were checked against IGoR. In a later analysis, hypergeometric tests were used to score TCR-TCR, TCR-HLA and TCR-CMV co-occurrence, with a repertoire-size bias correction applied to TCR pairs. False discovery rates were estimated in a later analysis by permuting HLA or CMV assignments 20 times. In a later analysis, co-occurring TCRs were grouped with DBSCAN, and TCRdist sequence similarity was added when clustering was performed within HLA-allele-positive subsets. For co-occurrence clustering, repertoires with fewer than 30,000 or more than 120,000 public chains were excluded, along with roughly 5 repertoires with anomalous nucleotide sharing. TCRdb took over this immuneACCESS table, retaining in-frame rearrangements with V and J assigned. Such tables are incomplete; in checked studies, under half of the missing clones stem from an unresolved V gene, and the remainder is unexplained. That table furnishes V, J and clone size, whereas the DNA furnished D and trimming. The table for this sample lists some 200,000 clones; 75% to 85% of them were counted only once. The ten largest make up roughly 2.6% of the sample.

To note about this clone: The antigen it binds to is not known. No much larger clone exists at a distance of one base, and base qualities are not known.

The cohort was made up of 500 to 800 healthy bone marrow donors. All cohort members were sampled while nominally healthy, although unrecorded immune exposures were likely present. The donor tested CMV seropositive, placing the donor among the 290 or so seropositive members of the cohort. Each donor provided a peripheral blood sample, and peripheral blood mononuclear cells were used for TCR beta sequencing. The Qiagen DNeasy Blood Extraction Kit was used to extract genomic DNA from the blood cell samples. The material sequenced was PBMCs. The receptor was isolated from a woman aged 55-69 years in good health and CMV-seropositive.

CDR3 region: CAIRADQETQYF. The DNA sequence follows: TGTGCCATCAGGGCAGACCAAGAGACCCAGTACTTC. The chain joins TRBV10-3 to TRBJ2-5; no confident D gene assignment can be made. The V and J ends are trimmed by 6 bases and 0 bases, leaving 5 bases between them. CDR3 length: 12 amino acids, cysteine to phenylalanine. The read is trimmed to its CDR3 DNA, 36 bases read in frame from base 1. CDR1 and CDR2, looked up from the germline V gene, are ENHRY and SYGVKD.